This paragraph reports one T cell receptor beta chain. The data were taken from a study of shared T cell receptors in the human thymus. The data were produced by immunoSEQ multiplex PCR, yet TCRdb's version contains in-frame clones alone and is incomplete. The data contain roughly 660,000 clones, roughly 88% of them singletons. The same sample was also studied in work on human thymus T cells.

The TCR was taken from a boy less than two years old with a congenital heart defect. Input material: thymocytes.

This CDR3 reads CASSRSGTGELFF. The CDR3 DNA follows: TGTGCCAGCAGCCGGAGCGGGACCGGGGAGCTGTTTTTT. The chain is built from TRBV14 and TRBJ2-2, with TRBD2 as a possible D gene (6 bases). Germline V lookup: CDR1 SGHDN, CDR2 FVKESK. The CDR3 consists of 13 residues. The V and J ends lost 4 bases and 5 bases respectively, with 8 bases between them.